This T cell receptor (beta chain) was sequenced during a study of shared clonotypes between healthy human individuals. Regarding the study as a whole: Sampling included only blood; tissue repertoires likely differ.

As to this clone: The antigen remains undetermined.

Germline loops: CDR1 ENHRY, CDR2 SYGVKD. V gave up 8 bases and J gave up 4 bases, with 15 bases separating them. This CDR3 has 14 residues. It was CD45RO-negative cells, positively selected for CCR7, that made up naive CD8 cells, with terminally differentiated effector memory CD45RA+ cells excluded. Sequencing was performed with immunoSEQ multiplex PCR; in TCRdb, only in-frame clones are kept and a portion is missing. Altogether around 1,900,000 clones are present, about 93% being singletons, with the ten largest covering about 1.7%. Sequences were obtained from naive CD8+ T cells from PBMCs. The TCR comes from a man aged 18 to 30 in good health. Some clones in this sample may be carry-over from other donors' samples. The chain employs TRBV10-3 and TRBJ1-5; D may be TRBD1 (6 bases). The DNA for the CDR3 is TGTGCCATCTCTAGGGGGGCTAGTAATCAGCCCCAGCATTTT. Translating gives CAISRGASNQPQHF.